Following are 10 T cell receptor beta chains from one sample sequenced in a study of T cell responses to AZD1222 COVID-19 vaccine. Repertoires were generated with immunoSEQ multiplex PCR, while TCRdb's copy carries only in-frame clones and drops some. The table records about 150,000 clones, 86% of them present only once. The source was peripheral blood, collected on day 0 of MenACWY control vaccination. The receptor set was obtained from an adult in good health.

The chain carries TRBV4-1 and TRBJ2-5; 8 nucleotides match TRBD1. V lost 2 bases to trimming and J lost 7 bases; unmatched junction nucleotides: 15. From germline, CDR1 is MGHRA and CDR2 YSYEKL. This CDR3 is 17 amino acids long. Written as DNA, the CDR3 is TGCGCCAGCAGCCAAAGTATAGTCAGGGGGCCTCTGGGGACCCAGTACTTC. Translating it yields CASSQSIVRGPLGTQYF.

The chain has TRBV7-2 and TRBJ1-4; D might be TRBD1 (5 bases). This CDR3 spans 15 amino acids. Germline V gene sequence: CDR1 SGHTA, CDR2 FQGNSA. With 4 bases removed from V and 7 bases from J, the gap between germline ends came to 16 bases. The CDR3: CASSSLGAVGEKLFF. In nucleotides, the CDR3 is TGTGCCAGCAGCTCACTCGGGGCCGTGGGTGAAAAACTGTTTTTT. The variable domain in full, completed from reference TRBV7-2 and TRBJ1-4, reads GAGVSQSPSNKVTEKGKDVELRCDPISGHTALYWYRQSLGQGLEFLIYFQGNSAPDKSGLPSDRFSAERTGGSVSTLTIQRTQQEDSAVYLCASSSLGAVGEKLFFGSGTQLSVL.

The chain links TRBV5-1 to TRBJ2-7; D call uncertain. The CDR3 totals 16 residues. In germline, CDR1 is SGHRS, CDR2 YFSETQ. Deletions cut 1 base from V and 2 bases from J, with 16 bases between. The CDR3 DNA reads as TGCGCCAGCAGCTTGTTGTTGCGTTCCTCAACCTACGAGCAGTACTTC. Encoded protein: CASSLLLRSSTYEQYF.

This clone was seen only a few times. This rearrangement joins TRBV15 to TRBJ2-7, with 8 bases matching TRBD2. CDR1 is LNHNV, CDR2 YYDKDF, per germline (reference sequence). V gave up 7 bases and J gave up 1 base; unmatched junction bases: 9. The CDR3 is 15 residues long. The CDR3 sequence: CATTQGRGGSYEQYF. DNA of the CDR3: TGTGCCACCACCCAGGGGCGCGGGGGGTCCTACGAGCAGTACTTC.

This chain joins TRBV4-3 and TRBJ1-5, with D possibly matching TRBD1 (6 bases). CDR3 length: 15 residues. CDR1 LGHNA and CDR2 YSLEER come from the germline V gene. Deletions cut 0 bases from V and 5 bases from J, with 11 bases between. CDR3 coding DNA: TGCGCCAGCAGCCAAGATGCCAGGGGTTATCAGCCCCAGCATTTT. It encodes CASSQDARGYQPQHF.

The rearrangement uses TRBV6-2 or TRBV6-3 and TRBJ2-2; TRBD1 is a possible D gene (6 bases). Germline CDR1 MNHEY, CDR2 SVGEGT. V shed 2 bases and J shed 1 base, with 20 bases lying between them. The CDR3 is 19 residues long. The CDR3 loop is CASSYPRGDRYQNTGELFF. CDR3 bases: TGTGCCAGCAGTTACCCAAGGGGAGACAGGTACCAGAACACCGGGGAGCTGTTTTTT.

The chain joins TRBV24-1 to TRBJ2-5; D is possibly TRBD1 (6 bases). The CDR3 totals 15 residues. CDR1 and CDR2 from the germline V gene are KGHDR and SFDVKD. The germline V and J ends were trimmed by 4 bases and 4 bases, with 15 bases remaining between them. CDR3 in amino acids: CATSDRWLDRETQYF. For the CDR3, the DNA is TGTGCCACCAGTGACCGCTGGCTGGACAGAGAGACCCAGTACTTC.

CDR3 bases: TGCGCCAGCAGCCACCAGTTACCGGGACCCCCAGGAGGAGATACGCAGTATTTT. Its translation: CASSHQLPGPPGGDTQYF. This chain joins TRBV4-1 and TRBJ2-3; D may match TRBD1 or TRBD2 (5 bases each). Trimming cost V 3 bases and J 5 bases, with 24 bases left between them. This CDR3 has 18 residues. CDR1 and CDR2 (germline): MGHRA, YSYEKL.

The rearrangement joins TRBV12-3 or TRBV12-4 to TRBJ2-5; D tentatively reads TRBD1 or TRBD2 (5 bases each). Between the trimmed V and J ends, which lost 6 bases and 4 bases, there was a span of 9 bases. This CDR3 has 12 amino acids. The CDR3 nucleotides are TGTGCCAGCAGCCCAGGGAGAGAGACCCAGTACTTC. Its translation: CASSPGRETQYF.

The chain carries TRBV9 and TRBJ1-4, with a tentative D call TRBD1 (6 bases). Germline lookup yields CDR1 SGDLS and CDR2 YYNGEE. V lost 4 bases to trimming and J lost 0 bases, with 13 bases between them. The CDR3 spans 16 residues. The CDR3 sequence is CASSPGQTATNEKLFF. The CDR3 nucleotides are TGTGCCAGCAGCCCAGGACAGACTGCAACTAATGAAAAACTGTTTTTT.